These 14 T cell receptor beta chains came from one sample sequenced in a study of control samples from healthy donors and cancer patients. Clones were read by immunoSEQ multiplex PCR, and TCRdb kept only the in-frame ones, dropping some. The sample holds a few hundred thousand clones; 80% to 95% are singletons and the top ten take more than 6%. Sequencing used PBMCs. The receptors come from a man aged 40-49 years with head and neck cancer.

V usage is TRBV27 and J usage is TRBJ1-1; 9 nucleotides agree with TRBD1. V dropped 2 bases and J dropped 6; count of bases not matched to a gene: 7. This CDR3 is built from 15 residues. Germline assignment: CDR1 MNHEY and CDR2 SMNVEV (reference sequence). As DNA, the CDR3 is TGTGCCAGCAGTTTAGGCGGACAGGGGCGCGCTGAAGCTTTCTTT. Its protein product is CASSLGGQGRAEAFF.

As for this clone: The identical CDR3 is also encoded by other nucleotide sequences in the sample. The rearrangement links TRBV9 to TRBJ2-7; 8 nucleotides align to TRBD1. CDR1 SGDLS and CDR2 YYNGEE come from the germline V gene. The CDR3 is 15 amino acids. The V gene end was trimmed by 0 bases and the J gene end by 3 bases; junction bases not matched to a gene: 5. The CDR3 loop is CASSVGQGASYEQYF. CDR3 bases: TGTGCCAGCAGCGTAGGTCAGGGGGCAAGCTACGAGCAGTACTTC.

The genes are TRBV25-1 and TRBJ2-3; 9 bases match TRBD1. This CDR3 has 15 residues. Germline loops: CDR1 MGHDK, CDR2 SYGVNS. The V and J ends lost 7 bases and 2 bases, in that order; junction bases with no gene match: 7. CDR3 nucleotide sequence: TGTGCCAGCAACCTGGGACAGGGTATCACAGATACGCAGTATTTT. It codes for CASNLGQGITDTQYF.

This sequence joins TRBV11-2 and TRBJ2-3; D uncertain. Germline V gives CDR1 SGHAT, CDR2 FQNNGV. The CDR3 runs to 15 residues. V lost 1 base and J 1 base, leaving 9 bases between the germline ends. The CDR3 DNA follows: TGTGCCAGCAGCTTAGGTGGCTTGGGCACAGATACGCAGTATTTT. It codes for CASSLGGLGTDTQYF.

The chain recombines TRBV7-2 with TRBJ1-1, with D possibly TRBD1 on 5 matching bases. The germline CDR1 and CDR2 sequences are SGHTA and FQGNSA. This CDR3 contains 15 residues. The V end lost 4 bases, the J end lost 5 bases, and 17 bases lay between the germline ends. In nucleotides, the CDR3 is TGTGCCAGCAGCTCCGTGGTGGAGGGGAGAACTGAAGCTTTCTTT. Translating it yields CASSSVVEGRTEAFF.

This clone showed up just once. The V call is TRBV7-6, the J call TRBJ1-4; D unclear. Germline CDR1 and CDR2: SGHVS and FNYEAQ. V was cut by 3 bases and J by 3 bases, with 14 bases left in between. This CDR3 region has 16 residues. CDR3 DNA sequence: TGTGCCAGCAGCTTGATGGGAATCGCGGCTAATGAAAAACTGTTTTTT. It is translated as CASSLMGIAANEKLFF.

This sequence joins TRBV7-9 and TRBJ1-6; D may be TRBD1 (5 bases). Per the germline V gene, CDR1 is SEHNR and CDR2 is FQNEAQ (reference sequence). The CDR3 consists of 14 residues. V gave up 3 bases and J gave up 10 bases, with 13 bases separating them. Here the CDR3 reads CASSFNEGRSPLHF. DNA for the CDR3: TGTGCCAGCAGCTTTAATGAGGGGAGGTCACCCCTCCACTTT.

The chain carries TRBV7-8 and TRBJ1-1; D might be TRBD1 (6 bases). The CDR3 totals 15 residues. V was shortened by 1 base and J by 5 bases, with 14 bases between the two germline ends. Germline CDR1 reads SGHVS; CDR2 reads FQNEAQ. The CDR3 DNA reads TGTGCCAGCAGCTTAGATCTGGGGGGCGAAACTGAAGCTTTCTTT. As protein: CASSLDLGGETEAFF.

The chain uses TRBV18 and TRBJ1-1, with a tentative D call TRBD1 (6 bases). In germline, CDR1 is KGHSH, CDR2 LQKENI. The ends were cut back, 8 bases at V and 2 bases at J, with 15 bases in the middle. The CDR3 is 14 amino acids. The CDR3: CASNPGESNTEAFF. As DNA, the CDR3 is TGTGCCAGCAACCCAGGGGAGAGTAACACTGAAGCTTTCTTT.

The rearrangement joins TRBV20-1 to TRBJ2-3; D gene ambiguous. The germline gives CDR1 DFQATT, CDR2 SNEGSKA (reference sequence). CDR3 size: 11 residues. The V gene lost 6 bases and the J gene lost 4 bases, with 8 bases spanning the gap. The DNA for the CDR3 is TGCAGTGCGGCCTACTCAGATACGCAGTATTTT. It specifies CSAAYSDTQYF.

Points on this clone: The sample has other DNA sequences that encode this CDR3 too. V usage is TRBV30 and J usage is TRBJ1-1; D not resolved. The germline V gene encodes CDR1 GTSNPN and CDR2 SVGIG (reference sequence). The CDR3 has 11 amino acids. The germline V and J ends were trimmed by 0 bases and 6 bases, with 5 bases remaining between them. As DNA, the CDR3 is TGTGCCTGGAGTGTACTCGCTGAAGCTTTCTTT. This translates into CAWSVLAEAFF.

The J gene is TRBJ2-1, the V gene TRBV7-2, with TRBD1 matching 8 bases. This CDR3 has 14 amino acids. The junction had 5 bases not matched to a gene; V was cut back by 3 bases and J by 7 bases. CDR1 and CDR2 from the germline V gene are SGHTA and FQGNSA. This chain's CDR3 is CASSFRDRLNEQFF. The CDR3, as DNA: TGTGCCAGCAGCTTCCGGGACAGGTTAAATGAGCAGTTCTTC.

J is TRBJ1-1 and V is TRBV19; perhaps TRBD1 as D (6 bases). CDR3 length: 14 residues. With 5 bases removed from V and 11 bases from J, the gap between germline ends came to 21 bases. CDR1 and CDR2 (germline): LNHDA, SQIVND (reference sequence). Here the CDR3 reads CASSPQRAGEEAFF. In nucleotides, the CDR3 is TGTGCCAGTAGTCCCCAAAGAGCAGGGGAGGAGGCTTTCTTT.

The genes are TRBV5-1 and TRBJ2-7; TRBD1 agrees at 8 bases. The CDR3 has 14 residues. The trim removed 0 bases at V and 2 bases at J, leaving 1 base unmatched. The germline gives CDR1 SGHRS, CDR2 YFSETQ. DNA of the CDR3: TGCGCCAGCAGCTTGGTGGGACAGGCCTACGAGCAGTACTTC. Amino acid sequence: CASSLVGQAYEQYF.